Each of the 12 T cell receptor beta chains below was sequenced from the same sample in a study of blood T cell repertoires in COVID-19. Libraries were prepared by immunoSEQ multiplex PCR; TCRdb keeps only in-frame clonotypes and omits some of them. The top ten hold under 2% of the sample, which has about 90,000 clones, about 91% seen once. The specimen was peripheral blood. These receptors were obtained from a human donor with active COVID-19. The donor label of this sample is uncertain.

J is TRBJ1-6 and V is TRBV10-3; the D gene is possibly TRBD1 (5 bases). Germline CDR1 reads ENHRY; CDR2 reads SYGVKD. The CDR3 has 13 residues. V lost 1 base, J lost 7 bases, and 5 bases lay in between. The CDR3 sequence: CAISEYRNSPLHF. The CDR3 DNA reads as TGTGCCATCAGTGAGTACAGGAATTCACCCCTCCACTTT.

The chain recombines TRBV9 with TRBJ2-1; 13 nucleotides match TRBD2. Trimming took 2 bases from V and 4 from J; bases not matched to a gene: 3. From germline, CDR1 is SGDLS and CDR2 YYNGEE. The CDR3 runs to 16 residues. CDR3 amino acids: CASSVGTSGDYNEQFF. CDR3 nucleotide sequence: TGTGCCAGCAGCGTCGGGACTAGCGGGGATTACAATGAGCAGTTCTTC.

The chain links TRBV5-8 to TRBJ2-1; D remains ambiguous. Trimming stripped 2 bases from V and 10 bases from J, with 10 bases between. Germline CDR1 and CDR2: SGHTS and YDEGEE. CDR3 length: 12 residues. The CDR3 spells CASSLTFREQFF. Written as DNA, the CDR3 is TGTGCCAGCAGCTTAACGTTTCGGGAGCAGTTCTTC.

The rearrangement joins TRBV6-1 to TRBJ2-7; D gene uncertain. Germline lookup yields CDR1 MNHNS and CDR2 SASEGT. The germline V and J ends were trimmed by 0 bases and 7 bases, with 16 bases remaining between them. There are 15 residues in the CDR3. DNA of the CDR3: TGTGCCAGCAGTGAAGCTCGGCAGAGGCGGTGGGAGCAGTACTTC. Its translation: CASSEARQRRWEQYF.

The chain has TRBV19 and TRBJ1-4; maybe TRBD1 (5 bases). The V end was cut by 3 bases, the J end by 5 bases, with 13 bases between. This CDR3 is 15 amino acids long. Germline assignment: CDR1 LNHDA and CDR2 SQIVND (reference sequence). CDR3 residues: CASSIAQGLNEKLFF. DNA of the CDR3: TGTGCCAGTAGTATTGCCCAGGGCTTGAATGAAAAACTGTTTTTT.

The rearrangement uses TRBV7-9 and TRBJ2-2; tentatively, D is TRBD2 (6 bases). Trimming cost V 3 bases and J 3 bases, with 8 bases left between them. CDR1 SEHNR and CDR2 FQNEAQ come from the germline V gene (reference sequence). The CDR3 extends over 14 amino acids. The CDR3 sequence: CASSFSGDTGELFF. CDR3 DNA sequence: TGTGCCAGCAGCTTTTCGGGGGACACCGGGGAGCTGTTTTTT. Looking up the rest from reference TRBV7-9 and TRBJ2-2 gives the full variable domain: DTGVSQNPRHKITKRGQNVTFRCDPISEHNRLYWYRQTLGQGPEFLTYFQNEAQLEKSRLLSDRFSAERPKGSFSTLEIQRTEQGDSAMYLCASSFSGDTGELFFGEGSRLTVL.

The V and J genes are TRBV9 and TRBJ1-6; tentatively, D is TRBD1 (6 bases). Germline-derived CDR1 and CDR2 are SGDLS and YYNGEE. The V gene lost 1 base and the J gene lost 7 bases, with 12 bases spanning the gap. This CDR3 region has 15 residues. CDR3 residues: CASSVRGGENSPLHF. As DNA, the CDR3 is TGTGCCAGCAGCGTAAGGGGGGGGGAGAATTCACCCCTCCACTTT.

This chain joins TRBV6-5 and TRBJ2-7, with D possibly being TRBD2 (6 bases). The germline CDR1 and CDR2 sequences are MNHEY and SVGAGI. V was clipped by 2 bases and J by 0 bases, with 8 bases between them. The length of the CDR3 is 14 residues. The CDR3 DNA is TGTGCCAGCAGTTACGTGGGGGGCTCCTACGAGCAGTACTTC. Protein: CASSYVGGSYEQYF.

The V and J genes are TRBV19 and TRBJ2-7; the D gene is possibly TRBD1 (5 bases). The germline V gene has CDR1 LNHDA and CDR2 SQIVND (reference sequence). The V end was cut by 3 bases, the J end by 4 bases, with 13 bases between. CDR3 length equals 14 residues. The CDR3 nucleotides are TGTGCCAGTAGTATTAGAGACAGAATTTACGAGCAGTACTTC. This sequence encodes CASSIRDRIYEQYF.

The V and J genes are TRBV11-2 and TRBJ2-7; a possible D gene is TRBD2 (6 bases). The V and J ends lost 2 bases and 3 bases respectively, with 17 bases between them. The CDR3 totals 16 residues. The germline V gene has CDR1 SGHAT and CDR2 FQNNGV. The CDR3 protein is CASSLSSIGGFYEQYF. CDR3 bases: TGTGCCAGCAGCTTATCATCTATCGGAGGGTTCTACGAGCAGTACTTC.

The chain couples TRBV28 to TRBJ1-3; possibly TRBD1 for D (6 bases). The CDR3 is 17 residues long. Germline CDR1 is MDHEN and CDR2 is SYDVKM. Trimming stripped 5 bases from V and 0 bases from J, with 17 bases between. CDR3: CASSAHPDSFSGNTIYF. The CDR3 DNA reads as TGTGCCAGCAGTGCCCACCCGGACAGTTTCTCTGGAAACACCATATATTTT.

This clone was seen just once. CDR3 nucleotides: TGCGCCAGCAGCCAAGATCTAGCGGGAACCACGATGGAGACCCAGTACTTC. The encoded protein is CASSQDLAGTTMETQYF. The chain couples TRBV4-1 to TRBJ2-5; TRBD2 aligns across 9 bases. Looked up from germline, CDR1 is MGHRA and CDR2 is YSYEKL. The CDR3 consists of 17 residues. With 0 bases clipped from V and 5 bases from J, the junction kept 10 bases outside the gene matches.